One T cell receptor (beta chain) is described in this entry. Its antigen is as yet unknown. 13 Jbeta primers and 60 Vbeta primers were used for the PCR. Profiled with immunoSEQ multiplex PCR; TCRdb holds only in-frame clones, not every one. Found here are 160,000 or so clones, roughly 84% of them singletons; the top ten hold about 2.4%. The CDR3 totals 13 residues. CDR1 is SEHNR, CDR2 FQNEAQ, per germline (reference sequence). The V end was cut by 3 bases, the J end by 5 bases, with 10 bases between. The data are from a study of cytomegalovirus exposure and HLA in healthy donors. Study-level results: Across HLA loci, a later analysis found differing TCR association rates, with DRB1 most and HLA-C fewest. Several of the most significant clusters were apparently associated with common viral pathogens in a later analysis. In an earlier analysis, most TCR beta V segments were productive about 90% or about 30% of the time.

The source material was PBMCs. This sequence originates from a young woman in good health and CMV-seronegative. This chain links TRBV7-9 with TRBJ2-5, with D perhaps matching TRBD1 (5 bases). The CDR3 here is CASSFQGDETQYF. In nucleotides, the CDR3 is TGTGCCAGCAGCTTTCAAGGGGATGAGACCCAGTACTTC.